Each of the 12 T cell receptor beta chains below was sequenced from the same sample in a study of cytomegalovirus exposure and HLA in healthy donors. PCR amplification relied on 60 Vbeta primers (plus 13 Jbeta primers). TCRdb keeps only in-frame clones here, not all; method: immunoSEQ multiplex PCR. Of 75,000 to 80,000 clones detected, about four fifths appear once; the ten largest clones hold around 1.5%. The specimen was PBMCs. The source is a man aged 35-49 years in good health and CMV-seronegative.

The rearrangement uses TRBV25-1 and TRBJ2-5; 9 nucleotides match TRBD2. CDR3 length: 15 residues. V lost 3 bases to trimming and J lost 0 bases; unmatched junction nucleotides: 2. Germline V gene data show CDR1 as MGHDK and CDR2 as SYGVNS. The CDR3 DNA follows: TGTGCCAGCAGTGAGAGCGGGAGGTACCAAGAGACCCAGTACTTC. Translating it yields CASSESGRYQETQYF. Complete variable domain (other parts from reference TRBV25-1 and TRBJ2-5): EADIYQTPRYLVIGTGKKITLECSQTMGHDKMYWYQQDPGMELHLIHYSYGVNSTEKGDLSSESTVSRIRTEHFPLTLESARPSHTSQYLCASSESGRYQETQYFGPGTRLLVL.

The chain links TRBV6-5 to TRBJ1-1; D remains ambiguous. The CDR3 consists of 13 residues. The germline CDR1 and CDR2 sequences are MNHEY and SVGAGI. Trimming shortened V by 5 bases and J by 1 base, and 8 bases separated the two germline ends. The CDR3 spells CASSDGKNTEAFF. CDR3 in DNA: TGTGCCAGCAGTGACGGGAAGAACACTGAAGCTTTCTTT.

This clone has only one observation. V usage is TRBV18 and J usage is TRBJ1-1, with D possibly being TRBD1 (5 bases). The CDR3 consists of 17 residues. Germline V gene data show CDR1 as KGHSH and CDR2 as LQKENI. V was clipped by 0 bases and J by 1 base, with 15 bases between them. The CDR3 DNA follows: TGTGCCAGCTCACCACCGGGTATCGGGGGTTGGAACACTGAAGCTTTCTTT. Translation: CASSPPGIGGWNTEAFF. The complete variable domain, with remaining parts taken from reference TRBV18 and TRBJ1-1, reads NAGVMQNPRHLVRRRGQEARLRCSPMKGHSHVYWYRQLPEEGLKFMVYLQKENIIDESGMPKERFSAEFPKEGPSILRIQQVVRGDSAAYFCASSPPGIGGWNTEAFFGQGTRLTVV.

In the case of this clone: One junction end does not reproduce the germline sequence, and a read error may be involved. The chain has TRBV6-6 and TRBJ2-4; D may be TRBD1 (7 bases). The CDR3 length is 16 residues. Germline values: CDR1 MNHNY, CDR2 SVGAGI (reference sequence). DNA of the CDR3: TGTGCCAGCAGGCCTAGACAGGGCGGGACCAAAAACAGTCAGTACTTC. It encodes CASRPRQGGTKNSQYF.

V usage is TRBV19 and J usage is TRBJ2-3; 8 nucleotides align to TRBD1. From germline, CDR1 is LNHDA and CDR2 SQIVND (reference sequence). This CDR3 spans 15 amino acids. The J segment lost 1 base and the V segment lost 6 bases, leaving 6 bases of the junction unmatched. As DNA, the CDR3 is TGTGCCAGTAGAACACCGGGACAGGGCACAGATACGCAGTATTTT. The encoded protein is CASRTPGQGTDTQYF.

This rearrangement joins TRBV27 to TRBJ2-1; a possible D gene is TRBD1 (5 bases). Germline loops: CDR1 MNHEY, CDR2 SMNVEV (reference sequence). The CDR3 loop spans 14 amino acids. The V and J ends lost 2 bases and 6 bases respectively, with 11 bases between them. The CDR3 loop is CASSLKTDGNEQFF. The CDR3 bases are TGTGCCAGCAGTTTAAAGACAGACGGCAATGAGCAGTTCTTC.

The chain couples TRBV15 to TRBJ2-3, with TRBD2 identical over 10 bases. CDR1 and CDR2 from the germline V gene are LNHNV and YYDKDF (reference sequence). The CDR3 contains 15 residues. After removal of 6 bases from V and 6 bases from J, the junction contained 9 bases not matched to a gene. Here the CDR3 reads CATRPRSGRSDTQYF. DNA for the CDR3: TGTGCCACCAGACCCCGTAGCGGGAGGTCGGATACGCAGTATTTT.

The rearrangement links TRBV19 to TRBJ1-2, with D possibly matching TRBD1 (6 bases). The CDR3 extends over 16 amino acids. Germline CDR1 is LNHDA and CDR2 is SQIVND (reference sequence). V lost 3 bases, J lost 1 base, and 15 bases lay in between. Here the CDR3 reads CASSMGQYIFNYGYTF. CDR3 nucleotides: TGTGCCAGTAGTATGGGACAATATATTTTTAACTATGGCTACACCTTC.

The chain couples TRBV10-3 to TRBJ1-1; 7 positions agree with TRBD1. Germline V gene sequence: CDR1 ENHRY, CDR2 SYGVKD. The CDR3 is 13 residues long. With V trimmed by 3 bases and J by 10 bases, 8 bases remained unmatched. The CDR3 sequence is CAISERGDSGAFF. The CDR3 nucleotides read TGTGCCATCAGTGAAAGAGGGGACAGTGGAGCTTTCTTT.

The chain recombines TRBV6-4 with TRBJ1-2; D possibly corresponds to TRBD1 (6 bases). Germline V gene data show CDR1 as MRHNA and CDR2 as SNTAGT. CDR3 length equals 13 residues. The V end lost 2 bases, the J end lost 6 bases, and 10 bases lay between the germline ends. CDR3 residues: CASSDDRRHGYTF. The CDR3 DNA reads as TGTGCCAGCAGTGACGACAGGAGGCATGGCTACACCTTC.

The V and J genes are TRBV19 and TRBJ1-2; TRBD1 matches 10 bases. The CDR3 sequence is 16 residues long. CDR1 LNHDA and CDR2 SQIVND come from the germline V gene (reference sequence). Trimming took 5 bases from V and 4 from J; bases not matched to a gene: 10. CDR3 in amino acids: CASSPTRQGAGYGYTF. CDR3 sequence (DNA): TGTGCCAGTAGTCCCACCCGACAGGGGGCAGGCTATGGCTACACCTTC.

This chain uses TRBV5-1 with TRBJ1-1; D gene ambiguous. Between the trimmed V and J ends, which lost 0 bases and 3 bases, there was a span of 6 bases. CDR1 SGHRS and CDR2 YFSETQ come from the germline V gene. The CDR3 has 13 amino acids. CDR3 bases: TGCGCCAGCAGCTTGGCCGAGGACACTGAAGCTTTCTTT. It is translated as CASSLAEDTEAFF.